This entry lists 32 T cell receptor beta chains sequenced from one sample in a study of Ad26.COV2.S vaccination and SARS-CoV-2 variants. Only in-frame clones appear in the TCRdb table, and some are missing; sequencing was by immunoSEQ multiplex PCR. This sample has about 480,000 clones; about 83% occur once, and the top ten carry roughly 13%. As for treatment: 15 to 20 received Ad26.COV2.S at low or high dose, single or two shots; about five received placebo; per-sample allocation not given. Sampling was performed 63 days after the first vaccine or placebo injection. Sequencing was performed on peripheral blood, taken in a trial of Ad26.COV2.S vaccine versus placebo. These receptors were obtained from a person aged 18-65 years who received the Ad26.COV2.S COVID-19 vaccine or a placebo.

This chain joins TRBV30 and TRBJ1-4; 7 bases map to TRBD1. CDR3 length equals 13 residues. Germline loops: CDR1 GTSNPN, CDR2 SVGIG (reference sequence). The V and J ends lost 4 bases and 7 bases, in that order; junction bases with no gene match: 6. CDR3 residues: CAWNSGGGEKLFF. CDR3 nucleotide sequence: TGTGCCTGGAACTCAGGGGGTGGTGAAAAACTGTTTTTT.

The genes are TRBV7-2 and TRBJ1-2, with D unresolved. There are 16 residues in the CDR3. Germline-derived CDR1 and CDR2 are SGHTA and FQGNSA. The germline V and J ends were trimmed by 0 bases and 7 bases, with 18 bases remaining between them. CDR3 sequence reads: CASSLAVGSAASGYTF. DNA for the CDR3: TGTGCCAGCAGCTTAGCAGTCGGCAGCGCAGCGAGTGGCTACACCTTC.

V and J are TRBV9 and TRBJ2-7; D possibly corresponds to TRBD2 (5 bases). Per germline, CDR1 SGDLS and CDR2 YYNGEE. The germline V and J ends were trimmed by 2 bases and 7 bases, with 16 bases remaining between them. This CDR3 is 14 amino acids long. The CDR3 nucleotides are TGTGCCAGCAGCGTTCCCAAGGGAGTAAAAGAGCAGTACTTC. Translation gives CASSVPKGVKEQYF.

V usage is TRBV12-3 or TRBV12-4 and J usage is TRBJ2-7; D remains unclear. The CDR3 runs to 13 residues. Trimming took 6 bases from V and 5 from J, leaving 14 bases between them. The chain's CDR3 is CASSPIMAHEQYF. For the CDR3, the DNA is TGTGCCAGCAGCCCTATTATGGCCCACGAGCAGTACTTC.

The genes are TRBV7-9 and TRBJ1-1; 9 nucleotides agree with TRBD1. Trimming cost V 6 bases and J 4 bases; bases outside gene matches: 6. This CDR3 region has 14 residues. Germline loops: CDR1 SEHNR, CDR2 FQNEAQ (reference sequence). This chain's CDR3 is CASRPGTGLTEAFF. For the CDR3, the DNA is TGTGCCAGCAGACCCGGGACAGGGCTCACTGAAGCTTTCTTT.

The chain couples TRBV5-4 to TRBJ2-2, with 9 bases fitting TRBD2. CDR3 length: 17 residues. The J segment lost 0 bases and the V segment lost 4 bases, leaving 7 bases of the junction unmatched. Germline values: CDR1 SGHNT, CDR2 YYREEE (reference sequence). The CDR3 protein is CASSPQGLASNTGELFF. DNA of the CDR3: TGTGCCAGCAGCCCCCAAGGACTAGCGTCGAACACCGGGGAGCTGTTTTTT.

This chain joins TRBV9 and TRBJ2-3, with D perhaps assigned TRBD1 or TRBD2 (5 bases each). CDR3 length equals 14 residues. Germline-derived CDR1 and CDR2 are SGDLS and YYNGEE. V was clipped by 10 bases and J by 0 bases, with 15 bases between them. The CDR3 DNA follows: TGTGCCTCCGGGGCACAACTTAGCACAGATACGCAGTATTTT. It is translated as CASGAQLSTDTQYF.

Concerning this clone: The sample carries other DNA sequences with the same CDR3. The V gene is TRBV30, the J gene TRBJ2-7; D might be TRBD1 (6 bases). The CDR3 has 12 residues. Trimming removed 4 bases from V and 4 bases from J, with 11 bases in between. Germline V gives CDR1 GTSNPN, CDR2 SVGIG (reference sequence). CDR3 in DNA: TGTGCCTGGACTGGGGGCGGGTACGAGCAGTACTTC. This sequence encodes CAWTGGGYEQYF.

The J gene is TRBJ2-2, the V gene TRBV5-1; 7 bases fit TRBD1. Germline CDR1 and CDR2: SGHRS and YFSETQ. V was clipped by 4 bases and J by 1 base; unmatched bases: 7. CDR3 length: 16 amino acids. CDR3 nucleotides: TGCGCCAGCAGCCATAAGACAGGGCAGAACACCGGGGAGCTGTTTTTT. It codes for CASSHKTGQNTGELFF.

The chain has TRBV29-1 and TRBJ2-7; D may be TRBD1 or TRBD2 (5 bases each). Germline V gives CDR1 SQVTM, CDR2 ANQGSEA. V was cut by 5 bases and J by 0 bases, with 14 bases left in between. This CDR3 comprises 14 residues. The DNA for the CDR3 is TGCAGCGTTAAGGGGCGGGCGAGCTCCTACGAGCAGTACTTC. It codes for CSVKGRASSYEQYF.

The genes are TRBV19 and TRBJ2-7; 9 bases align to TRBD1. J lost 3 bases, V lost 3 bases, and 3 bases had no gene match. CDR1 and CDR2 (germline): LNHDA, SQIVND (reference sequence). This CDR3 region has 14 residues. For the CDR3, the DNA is TGTGCCAGTAGTATCGAGGACAGGGGCTACGAGCAGTACTTC. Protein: CASSIEDRGYEQYF.

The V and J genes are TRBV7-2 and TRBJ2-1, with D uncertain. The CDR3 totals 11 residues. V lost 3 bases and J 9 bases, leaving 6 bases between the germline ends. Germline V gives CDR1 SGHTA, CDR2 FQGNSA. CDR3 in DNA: TGTGCCAGCAGCTTCTATAGTGAGCAGTTCTTC. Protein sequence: CASSFYSEQFF.

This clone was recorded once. The CDR3 sequence is CASRGQGAYNEQFF. In nucleotides, the CDR3 is TGTGCCAGCAGAGGGCAGGGTGCGTACAATGAGCAGTTCTTC. This rearrangement joins TRBV27 to TRBJ2-1; D is perhaps TRBD1 (5 bases). Trimming pared 6 bases from V and 4 bases from J, leaving 13 bases between. CDR3 length: 14 amino acids. Per the germline V gene, CDR1 is MNHEY and CDR2 is SMNVEV (reference sequence).

The CDR3 is CASSPRLLRVDTQYF. CDR3 coding DNA: TGTGCCAGCAGCCCCCGGCTGTTACGTGTGGATACGCAGTATTTT. This chain connects TRBV11-2 to TRBJ2-3; D gene ambiguous. V was cut by 5 bases and J by 6 bases, with 18 bases left in between. Germline CDR1 reads SGHAT; CDR2 reads FQNNGV. This CDR3 has 15 residues. Filled out from reference TRBV11-2 and TRBJ2-3, the complete variable domain reads EAGVAQSPRYKIIEKRQSVAFWCNPISGHATLYWYQQILGQGPKLLIQFQNNGVVDDSQLPKDRFSAERLKGVDSTLKIQPAKLEDSAVYLCASSPRLLRVDTQYFGPGTRLTVL.

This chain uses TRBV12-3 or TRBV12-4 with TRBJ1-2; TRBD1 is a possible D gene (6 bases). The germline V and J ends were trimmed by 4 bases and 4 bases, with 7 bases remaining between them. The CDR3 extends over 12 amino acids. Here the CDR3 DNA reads TGTGCCAGCAGTTCGACAGGCTATGGCTACACCTTC. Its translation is CASSSTGYGYTF.

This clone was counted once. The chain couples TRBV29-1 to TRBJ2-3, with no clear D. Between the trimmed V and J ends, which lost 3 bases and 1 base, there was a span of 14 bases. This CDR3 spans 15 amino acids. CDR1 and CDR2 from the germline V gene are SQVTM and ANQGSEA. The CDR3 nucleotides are TGCAGCGTTGATAGCCGGACCCCCGGCACAGATACGCAGTATTTT. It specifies CSVDSRTPGTDTQYF.

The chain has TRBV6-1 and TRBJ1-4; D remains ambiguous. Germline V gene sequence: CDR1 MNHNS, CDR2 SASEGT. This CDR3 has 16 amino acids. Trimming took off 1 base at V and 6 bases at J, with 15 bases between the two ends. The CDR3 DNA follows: TGTGCCAGCAGTGAAGGCCAGGCGCCTGGGTATGAAAAACTGTTTTTT. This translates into CASSEGQAPGYEKLFF.

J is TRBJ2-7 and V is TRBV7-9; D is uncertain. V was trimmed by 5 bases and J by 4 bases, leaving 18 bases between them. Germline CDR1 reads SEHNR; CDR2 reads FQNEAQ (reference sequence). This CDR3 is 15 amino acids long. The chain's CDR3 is CASSPPAFGRYEQYF. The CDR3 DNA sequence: TGTGCCAGCAGCCCCCCCGCGTTCGGTCGATACGAGCAGTACTTC.

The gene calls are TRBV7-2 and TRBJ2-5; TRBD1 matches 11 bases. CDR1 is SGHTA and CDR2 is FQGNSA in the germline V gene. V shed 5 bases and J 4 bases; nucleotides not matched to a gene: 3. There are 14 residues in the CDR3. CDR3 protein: CASSPGTGGETQYF. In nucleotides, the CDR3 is TGTGCCAGCAGCCCCGGGACAGGGGGAGAGACCCAGTACTTC.

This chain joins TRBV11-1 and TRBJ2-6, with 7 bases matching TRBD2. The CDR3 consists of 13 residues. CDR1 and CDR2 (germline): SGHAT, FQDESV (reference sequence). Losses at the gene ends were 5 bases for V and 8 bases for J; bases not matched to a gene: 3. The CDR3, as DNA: TGTGCCAGCAGCCCAGCGGGACCCAACGTCCTGACTTTC. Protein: CASSPAGPNVLTF.

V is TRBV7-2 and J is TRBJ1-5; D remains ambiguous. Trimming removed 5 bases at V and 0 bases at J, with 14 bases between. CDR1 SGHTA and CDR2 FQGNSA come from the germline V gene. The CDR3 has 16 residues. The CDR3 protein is CASSGRVGYSNQPQHF. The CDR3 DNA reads TGTGCCAGCAGCGGCCGAGTGGGGTATAGCAATCAGCCCCAGCATTTT.

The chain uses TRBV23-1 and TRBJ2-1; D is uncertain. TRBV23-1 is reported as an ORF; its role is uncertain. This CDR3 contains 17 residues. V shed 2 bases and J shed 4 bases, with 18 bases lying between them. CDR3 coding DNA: TGCGCCAGCAGTCAACCCTTACCGGGTGGGGTATACAATGAGCAGTTCTTC. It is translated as CASSQPLPGGVYNEQFF.

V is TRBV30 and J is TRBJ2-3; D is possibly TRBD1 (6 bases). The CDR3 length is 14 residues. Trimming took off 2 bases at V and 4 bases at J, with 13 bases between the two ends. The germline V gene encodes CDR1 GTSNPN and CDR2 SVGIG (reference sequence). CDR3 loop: CAWSPGVSADTQYF. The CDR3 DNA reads TGTGCCTGGAGTCCAGGGGTCTCGGCAGATACGCAGTATTTT. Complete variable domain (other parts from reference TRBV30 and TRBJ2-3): SQTIHQWPATLVQPVGSPLSLECTVEGTSNPNLYWYRQAAGRGLQLLFYSVGIGQISSEVPQNLSASRPQDRQFILSSKKLLLSDSGFYLCAWSPGVSADTQYFGPGTRLTVL.

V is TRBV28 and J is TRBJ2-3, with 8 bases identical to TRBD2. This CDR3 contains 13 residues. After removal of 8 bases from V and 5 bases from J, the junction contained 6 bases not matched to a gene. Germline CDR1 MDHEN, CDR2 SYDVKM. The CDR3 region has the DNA TGTGCCAGCGCCGGGAGGGCGGGAGATACGCAGTATTTT. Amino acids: CASAGRAGDTQYF.

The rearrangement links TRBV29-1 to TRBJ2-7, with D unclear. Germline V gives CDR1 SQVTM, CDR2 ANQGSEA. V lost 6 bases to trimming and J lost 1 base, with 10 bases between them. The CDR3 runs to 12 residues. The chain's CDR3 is CSVWTDSYEQYF. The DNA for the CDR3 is TGCAGCGTGTGGACGGATTCCTACGAGCAGTACTTC.

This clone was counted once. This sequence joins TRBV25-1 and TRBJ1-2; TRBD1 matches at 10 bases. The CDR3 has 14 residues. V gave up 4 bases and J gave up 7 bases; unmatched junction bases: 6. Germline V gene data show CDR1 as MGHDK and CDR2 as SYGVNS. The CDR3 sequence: CASSGSGTGAGYTF. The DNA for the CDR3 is TGTGCCAGCAGTGGATCCGGGACAGGGGCTGGCTACACCTTC.

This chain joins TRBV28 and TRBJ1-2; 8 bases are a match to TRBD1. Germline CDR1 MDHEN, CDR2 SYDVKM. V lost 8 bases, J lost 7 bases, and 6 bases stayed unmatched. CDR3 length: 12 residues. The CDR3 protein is CASGDRGRGYTF. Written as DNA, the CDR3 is TGTGCCAGCGGTGACAGGGGACGTGGCTACACCTTC.

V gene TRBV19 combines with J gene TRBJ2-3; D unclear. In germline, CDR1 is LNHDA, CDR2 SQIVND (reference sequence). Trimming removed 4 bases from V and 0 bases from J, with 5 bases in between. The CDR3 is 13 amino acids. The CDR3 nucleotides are TGTGCCAGTAGTACAGTGAGCACAGATACGCAGTATTTT. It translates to CASSTVSTDTQYF.

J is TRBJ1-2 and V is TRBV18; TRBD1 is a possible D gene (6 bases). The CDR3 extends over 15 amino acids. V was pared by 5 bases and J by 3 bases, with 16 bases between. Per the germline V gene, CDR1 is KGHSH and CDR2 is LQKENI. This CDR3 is CASSADRNRYYGYTF. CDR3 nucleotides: TGTGCCAGCTCAGCAGACAGGAATAGGTACTATGGCTACACCTTC.

The CDR3 loop reads CASSTQGVSNQPQHF. The CDR3 coding sequence is TGTGCCAGCAGCACACAGGGTGTAAGCAATCAGCCCCAGCATTTT. This sequence joins TRBV6-5 and TRBJ1-5; maybe TRBD1 (6 bases). Trimming took 6 bases from V and 1 from J, leaving 13 bases between them. Germline V lookup: CDR1 MNHEY, CDR2 SVGAGI. The CDR3 is 15 residues long.

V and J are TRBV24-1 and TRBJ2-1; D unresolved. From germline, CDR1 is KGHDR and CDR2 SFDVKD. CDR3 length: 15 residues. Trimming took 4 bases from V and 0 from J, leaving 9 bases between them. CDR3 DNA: TGTGCCACCAGTGACCTCAGAGGCTCCTACAATGAGCAGTTCTTC. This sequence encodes CATSDLRGSYNEQFF.

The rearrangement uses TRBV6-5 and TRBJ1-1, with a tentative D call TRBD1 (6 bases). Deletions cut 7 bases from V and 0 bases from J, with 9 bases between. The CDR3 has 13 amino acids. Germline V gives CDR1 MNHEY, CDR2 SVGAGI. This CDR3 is CASIGTLNTEAFF. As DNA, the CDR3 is TGTGCCAGCATTGGGACACTGAACACTGAAGCTTTCTTT.